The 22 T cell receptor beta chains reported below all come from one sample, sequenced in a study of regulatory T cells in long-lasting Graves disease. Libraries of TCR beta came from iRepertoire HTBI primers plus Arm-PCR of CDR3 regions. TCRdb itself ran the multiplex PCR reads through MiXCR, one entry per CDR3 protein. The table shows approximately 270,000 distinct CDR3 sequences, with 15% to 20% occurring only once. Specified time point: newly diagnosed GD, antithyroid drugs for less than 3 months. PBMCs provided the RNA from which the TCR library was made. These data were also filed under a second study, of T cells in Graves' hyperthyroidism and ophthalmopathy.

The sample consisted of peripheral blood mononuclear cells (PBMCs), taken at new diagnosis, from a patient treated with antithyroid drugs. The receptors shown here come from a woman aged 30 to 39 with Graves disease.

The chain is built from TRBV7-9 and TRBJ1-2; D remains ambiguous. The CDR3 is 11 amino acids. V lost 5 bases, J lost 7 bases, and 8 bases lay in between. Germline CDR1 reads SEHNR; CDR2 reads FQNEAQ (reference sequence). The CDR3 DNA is TGTGCCAGCAGCGGTGAATGTGGCTACACCTTC. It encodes CASSGECGYTF.

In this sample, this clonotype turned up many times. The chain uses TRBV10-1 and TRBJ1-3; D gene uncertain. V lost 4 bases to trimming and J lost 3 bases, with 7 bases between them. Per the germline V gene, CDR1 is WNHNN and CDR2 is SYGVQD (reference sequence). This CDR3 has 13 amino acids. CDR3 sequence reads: CASSADLGNTIYF. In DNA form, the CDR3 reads TGCGCCAGCAGTGCGGACCTTGGAAACACCATATATTTT.

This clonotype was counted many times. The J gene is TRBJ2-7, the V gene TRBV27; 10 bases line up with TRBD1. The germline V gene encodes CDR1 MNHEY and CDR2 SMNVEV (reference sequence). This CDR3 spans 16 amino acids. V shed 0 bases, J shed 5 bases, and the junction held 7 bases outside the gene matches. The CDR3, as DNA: TGTGCCAGCAGTTTATCAGGGCGGACAGGGGGGGACGAGCAGTACTTC. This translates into CASSLSGRTGGDEQYF.

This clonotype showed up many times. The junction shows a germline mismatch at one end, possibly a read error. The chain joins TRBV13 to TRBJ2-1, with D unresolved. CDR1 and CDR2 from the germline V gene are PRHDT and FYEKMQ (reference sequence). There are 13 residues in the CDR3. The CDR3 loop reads CTSSSDQYNEQFF. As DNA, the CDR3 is TGTACCAGCAGCTCAGACCAGTACAATGAGCAGTTCTTC.

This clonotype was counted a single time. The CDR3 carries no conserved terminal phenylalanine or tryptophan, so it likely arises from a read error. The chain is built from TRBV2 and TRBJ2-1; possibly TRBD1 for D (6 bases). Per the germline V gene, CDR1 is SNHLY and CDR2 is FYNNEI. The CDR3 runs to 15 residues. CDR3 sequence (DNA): TGTGCCGGCAGCCGGGAAGGGGGATCCTACAATGAGCAGTTCGTC. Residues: CAGSREGGSYNEQFV.

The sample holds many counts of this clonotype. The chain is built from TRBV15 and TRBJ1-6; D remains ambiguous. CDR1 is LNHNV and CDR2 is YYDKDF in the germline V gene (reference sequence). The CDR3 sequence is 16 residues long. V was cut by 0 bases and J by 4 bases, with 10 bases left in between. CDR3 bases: TGTGCCACCAGCAGAGACGAGACAAGGTATAATTCACCCCTCCACTTT. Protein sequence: CATSRDETRYNSPLHF.

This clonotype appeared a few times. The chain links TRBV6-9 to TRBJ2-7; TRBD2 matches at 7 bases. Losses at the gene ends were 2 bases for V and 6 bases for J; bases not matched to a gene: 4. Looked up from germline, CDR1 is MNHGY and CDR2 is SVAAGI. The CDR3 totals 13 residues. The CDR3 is CASSYKGGSEQYF. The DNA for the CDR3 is TGTGCCAGCAGTTATAAGGGAGGGTCCGAGCAGTACTTC.

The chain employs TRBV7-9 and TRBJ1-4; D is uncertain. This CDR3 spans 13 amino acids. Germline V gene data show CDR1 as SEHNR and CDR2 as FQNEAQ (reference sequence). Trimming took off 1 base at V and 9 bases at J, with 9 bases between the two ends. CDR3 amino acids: CASSLEVSKKLFF. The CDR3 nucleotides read TGTGCCAGCAGCTTAGAGGTTTCGAAAAAACTGTTTTTT.

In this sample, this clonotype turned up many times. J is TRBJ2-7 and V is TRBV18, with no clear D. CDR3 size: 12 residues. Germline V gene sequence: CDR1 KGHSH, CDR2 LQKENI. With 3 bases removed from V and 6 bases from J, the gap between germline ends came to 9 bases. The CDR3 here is CASSPDASEQYF. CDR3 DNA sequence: TGTGCCAGCTCACCGGATGCGTCCGAGCAGTACTTC.

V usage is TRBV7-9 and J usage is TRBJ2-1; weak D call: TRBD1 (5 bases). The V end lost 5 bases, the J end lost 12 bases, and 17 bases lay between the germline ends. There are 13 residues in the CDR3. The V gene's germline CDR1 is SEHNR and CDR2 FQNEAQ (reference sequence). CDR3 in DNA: TGTGCCAGCAGCCCCGAACGACCAAGGGGGCAGTTCTTC. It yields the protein CASSPERPRGQFF.

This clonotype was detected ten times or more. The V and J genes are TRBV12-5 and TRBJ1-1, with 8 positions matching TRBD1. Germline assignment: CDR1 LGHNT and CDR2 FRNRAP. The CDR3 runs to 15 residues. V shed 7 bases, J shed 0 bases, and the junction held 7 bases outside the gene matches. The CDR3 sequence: CASADRGSLNTEAFF. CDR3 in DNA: TGTGCTAGTGCCGACAGGGGATCCTTGAACACTGAAGCTTTCTTT.

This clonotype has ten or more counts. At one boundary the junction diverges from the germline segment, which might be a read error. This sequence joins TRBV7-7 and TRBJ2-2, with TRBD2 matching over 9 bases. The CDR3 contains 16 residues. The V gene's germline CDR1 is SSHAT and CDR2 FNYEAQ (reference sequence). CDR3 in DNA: TGTGCTAGCAGCCCTAGCGGGGTCGGGGGTACCGGGGAGCTGTTTTTT. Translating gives CASSPSGVGGTGELFF.

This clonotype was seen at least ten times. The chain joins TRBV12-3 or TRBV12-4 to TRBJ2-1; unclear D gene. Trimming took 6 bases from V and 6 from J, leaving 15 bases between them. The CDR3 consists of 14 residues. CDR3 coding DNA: TGTGCCAGCAGCCCCCCGGACGCTCTCAATGAGCAGTTCTTC. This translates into CASSPPDALNEQFF.

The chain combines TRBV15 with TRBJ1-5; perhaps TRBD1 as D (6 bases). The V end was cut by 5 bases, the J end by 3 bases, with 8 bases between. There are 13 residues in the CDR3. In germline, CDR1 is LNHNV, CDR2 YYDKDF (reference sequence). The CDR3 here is CATSGGHNQPQHF. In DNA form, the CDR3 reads TGTGCCACCAGCGGGGGACACAATCAGCCCCAGCATTTT.

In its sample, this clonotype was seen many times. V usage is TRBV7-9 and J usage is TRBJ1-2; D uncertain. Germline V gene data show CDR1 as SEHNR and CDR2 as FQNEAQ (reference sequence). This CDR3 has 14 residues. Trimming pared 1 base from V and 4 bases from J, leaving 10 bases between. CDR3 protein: CASSLVTQVYGYTF. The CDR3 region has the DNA TGTGCCAGCAGCTTAGTTACACAAGTCTATGGCTACACCTTC.

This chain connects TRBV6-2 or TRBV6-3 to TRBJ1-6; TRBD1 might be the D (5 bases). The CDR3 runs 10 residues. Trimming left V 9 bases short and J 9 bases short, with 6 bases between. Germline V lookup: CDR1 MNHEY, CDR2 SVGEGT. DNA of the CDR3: TGTGCCAGGAGGGGTTCACCCCTCCACTTT. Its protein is CARRGSPLHF.

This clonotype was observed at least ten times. Here the CDR3 DNA reads TGTGCCAGCAGCCCGCAGTATGAGGAGACCCAGTACTTC. Residues: CASSPQYEETQYF. The genes are TRBV7-2 and TRBJ2-5; D is undetermined. Germline CDR1 is SGHTA and CDR2 is FQGNSA. V lost 5 bases and J 5 bases, leaving 12 bases between the germline ends. CDR3 size: 13 residues.

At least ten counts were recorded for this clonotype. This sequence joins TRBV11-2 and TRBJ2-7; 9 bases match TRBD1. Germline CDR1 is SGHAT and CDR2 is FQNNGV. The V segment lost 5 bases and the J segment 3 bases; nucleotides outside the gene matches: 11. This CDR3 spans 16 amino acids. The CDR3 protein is CASSPLQGQGIYEQYF. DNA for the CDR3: TGTGCCAGCAGCCCACTCCAGGGACAGGGCATCTACGAGCAGTACTTC.

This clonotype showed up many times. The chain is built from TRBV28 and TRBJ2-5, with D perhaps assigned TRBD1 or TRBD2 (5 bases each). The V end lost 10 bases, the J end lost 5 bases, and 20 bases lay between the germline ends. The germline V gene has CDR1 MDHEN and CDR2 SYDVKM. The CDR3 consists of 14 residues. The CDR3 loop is CATASSTEGETQYF. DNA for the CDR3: TGTGCCACCGCGTCAAGTACAGAGGGGGAGACCCAGTACTTC.

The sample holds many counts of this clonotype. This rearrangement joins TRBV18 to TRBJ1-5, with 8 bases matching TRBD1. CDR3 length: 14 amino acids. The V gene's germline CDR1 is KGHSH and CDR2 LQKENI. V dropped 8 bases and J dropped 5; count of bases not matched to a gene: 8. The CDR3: CASRLGQGDQPQHF. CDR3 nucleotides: TGTGCCAGCCGACTTGGACAGGGAGATCAGCCCCAGCATTTT. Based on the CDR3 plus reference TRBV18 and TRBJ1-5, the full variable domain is NAGVMQNPRHLVRRRGQEARLRCSPMKGHSHVYWYRQLPEEGLKFMVYLQKENIIDESGMPKERFSAEFPKEGPSILRIQQVVRGDSAAYFCASRLGQGDQPQHFGDGTRLSIL.

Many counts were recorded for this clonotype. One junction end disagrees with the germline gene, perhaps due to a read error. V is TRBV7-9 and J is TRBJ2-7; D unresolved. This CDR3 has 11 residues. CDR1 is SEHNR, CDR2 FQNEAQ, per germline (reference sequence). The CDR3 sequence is CASSVAHEQYF. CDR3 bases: TGTGCCAGCAGCGTAGCCCACGAGCAGTACTTC.

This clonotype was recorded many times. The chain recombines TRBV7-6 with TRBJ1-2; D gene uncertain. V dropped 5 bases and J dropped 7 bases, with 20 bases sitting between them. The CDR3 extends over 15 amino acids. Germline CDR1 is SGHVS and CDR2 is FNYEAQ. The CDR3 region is CASSPVGGAVGGYTF. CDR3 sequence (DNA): TGTGCCAGCAGCCCCGTAGGAGGAGCCGTGGGTGGCTACACCTTC.